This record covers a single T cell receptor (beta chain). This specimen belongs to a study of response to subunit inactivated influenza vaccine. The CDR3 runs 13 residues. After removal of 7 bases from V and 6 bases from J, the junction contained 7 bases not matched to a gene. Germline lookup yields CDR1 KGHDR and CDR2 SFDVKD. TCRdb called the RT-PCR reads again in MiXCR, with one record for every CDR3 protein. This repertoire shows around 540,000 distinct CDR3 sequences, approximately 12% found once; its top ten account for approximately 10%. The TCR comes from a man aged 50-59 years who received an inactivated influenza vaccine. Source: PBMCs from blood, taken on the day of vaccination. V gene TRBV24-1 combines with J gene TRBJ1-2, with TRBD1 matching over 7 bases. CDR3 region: CATSRQGENGYTF. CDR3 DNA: TGTGCCACCAGCCGACAGGGAGAAAATGGCTACACCTTC.